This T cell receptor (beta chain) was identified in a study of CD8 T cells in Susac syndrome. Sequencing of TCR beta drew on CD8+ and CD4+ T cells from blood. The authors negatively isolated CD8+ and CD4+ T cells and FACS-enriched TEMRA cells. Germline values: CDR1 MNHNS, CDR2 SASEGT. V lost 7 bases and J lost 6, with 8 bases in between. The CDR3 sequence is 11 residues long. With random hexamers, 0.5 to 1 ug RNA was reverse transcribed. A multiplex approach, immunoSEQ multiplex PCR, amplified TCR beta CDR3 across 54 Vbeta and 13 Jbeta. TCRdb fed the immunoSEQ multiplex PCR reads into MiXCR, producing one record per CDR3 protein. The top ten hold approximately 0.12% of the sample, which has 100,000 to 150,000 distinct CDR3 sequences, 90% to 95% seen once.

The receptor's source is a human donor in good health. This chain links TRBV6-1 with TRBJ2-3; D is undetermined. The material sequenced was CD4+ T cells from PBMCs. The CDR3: CASTVVDTQYF. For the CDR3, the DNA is TGTGCCAGCACCGTGGTCGATACGCAGTATTTT.